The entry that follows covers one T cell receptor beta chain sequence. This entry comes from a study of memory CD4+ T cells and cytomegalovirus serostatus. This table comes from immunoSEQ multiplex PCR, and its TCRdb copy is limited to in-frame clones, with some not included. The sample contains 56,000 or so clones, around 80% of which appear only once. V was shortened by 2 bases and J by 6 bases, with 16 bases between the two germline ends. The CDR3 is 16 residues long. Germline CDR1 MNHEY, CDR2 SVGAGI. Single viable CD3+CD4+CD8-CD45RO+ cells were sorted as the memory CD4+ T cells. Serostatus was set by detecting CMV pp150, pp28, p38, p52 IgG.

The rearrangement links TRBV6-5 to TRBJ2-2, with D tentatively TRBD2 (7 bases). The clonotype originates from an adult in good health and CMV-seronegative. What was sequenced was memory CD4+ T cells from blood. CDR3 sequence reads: CASSYGGGQGPGELFF. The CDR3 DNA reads TGTGCCAGCAGTTACGGCGGGGGCCAGGGGCCCGGGGAGCTGTTTTTT.